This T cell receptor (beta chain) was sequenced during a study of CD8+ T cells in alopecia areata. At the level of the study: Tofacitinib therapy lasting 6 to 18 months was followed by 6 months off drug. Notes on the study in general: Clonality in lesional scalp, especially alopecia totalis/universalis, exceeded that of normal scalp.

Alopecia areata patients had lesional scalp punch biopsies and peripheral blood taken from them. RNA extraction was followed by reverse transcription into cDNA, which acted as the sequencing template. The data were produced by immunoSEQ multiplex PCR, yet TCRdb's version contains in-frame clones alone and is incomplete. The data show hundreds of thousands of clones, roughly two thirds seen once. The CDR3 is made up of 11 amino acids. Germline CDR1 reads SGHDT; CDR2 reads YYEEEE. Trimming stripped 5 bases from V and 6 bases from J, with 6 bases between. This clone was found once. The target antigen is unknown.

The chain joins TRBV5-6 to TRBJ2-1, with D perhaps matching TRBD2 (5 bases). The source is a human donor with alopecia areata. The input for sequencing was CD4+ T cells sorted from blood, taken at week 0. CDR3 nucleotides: TGTGCCAGCAGGCGGGTCAATGAGCAGTTCTTC. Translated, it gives CASRRVNEQFF.